This entry lists 30 T cell receptor beta chains sequenced from one sample in a study of T-cell reconstitution after alpha-beta-depleted transplantation in children. Unique molecular identifiers were incorporated during preparation of the TCRbeta library. A single record per CDR3 protein comes from TCRdb applying MiXCR to the PCR reads. There are about 91,000 distinct CDR3 sequences in the sample; roughly 8% occur only once, and 6.9% lies in the top ten. The specimen was PBMCs from the stem cell graft donor, collected from the stem cell graft. The source is a human donor who donated a stem cell graft to a child with congenital amegakaryocytic thrombocytopenia.

This clonotype has more than one count but fewer than ten. This rearrangement joins TRBV5-1 to TRBJ1-2, with unresolved D. The V end was cut by 0 bases, the J end by 6 bases, with 9 bases between. This CDR3 comprises 13 residues. Germline lookup yields CDR1 SGHRS and CDR2 YFSETQ. The CDR3 loop reads CASSLGPRDGYTF. The CDR3 DNA reads TGCGCCAGCAGCTTGGGCCCCCGAGATGGCTACACCTTC.

The chain uses TRBV7-2 and TRBJ2-3, with 7 bases matching TRBD2. The junction had 4 bases not matched to a gene; V was cut back by 4 bases and J by 0 bases. The germline gives CDR1 SGHTA, CDR2 FQGNSA. The CDR3 runs to 15 residues. CDR3 sequence reads: CASSSLAGSTDTQYF. In DNA form, the CDR3 reads TGTGCCAGCAGCTCCTTAGCGGGTAGCACAGATACGCAGTATTTT.

V is TRBV11-2 and J is TRBJ1-4; 7 nucleotides align to TRBD1. V trimming: 4 bases; J trimming: 8 bases; junction bases outside the gene matches: 7. The CDR3 runs 14 residues. CDR1 and CDR2 (germline): SGHAT, FQNNGV. As DNA, the CDR3 is TGTGCCAGCAGCTCCGACAGGGCAAGGGAAAAACTGTTTTTT. Its protein product is CASSSDRAREKLFF.

This clonotype was detected ten times or more. V gene TRBV5-4 combines with J gene TRBJ1-6; 12 nucleotides match TRBD1. There are 16 residues in the CDR3. The germline V gene has CDR1 SGHNT and CDR2 YYREEE (reference sequence). Trimming at V came to 0 bases and at J to 10 bases, leaving 5 bases not matched to a gene. This chain's CDR3 is CASSLGTGQGASPLHF. Written as DNA, the CDR3 is TGTGCCAGCAGCTTGGGGACGGGACAGGGGGCCTCACCCCTCCACTTT. Combining the CDR3 with reference TRBV5-4 and TRBJ1-6 gives the whole variable domain ETGVTQSPTHLIKTRGQQVTLRCSSQSGHNTVSWYQQALGQGPQFIFQYYREEENGRGNFPPRFSGLQFPNYSSELNVNALELDDSALYLCASSLGTGQGASPLHFGNGTRLTVT.

This clonotype was counted at least ten times. The V and J genes are TRBV12-3 or TRBV12-4 and TRBJ2-3; the D gene is possibly TRBD2 (7 bases). The length of the CDR3 is 16 residues. V dropped 7 bases and J dropped 5 bases, with 22 bases sitting between them. CDR3 nucleotide sequence: TGTGCCAGCAAGCTGCGCGGGGGCGGGCCAGGAGATACGCAGTATTTT. Translation: CASKLRGGGPGDTQYF.

This clonotype occurred many times. The V and J genes are TRBV7-6 and TRBJ2-1; no firm D call. The CDR3 length is 15 residues. Trimming stripped 0 bases from V and 7 bases from J, with 13 bases between. Germline V gene data show CDR1 as SGHVS and CDR2 as FNYEAQ. Here the CDR3 DNA reads TGTGCCAGCAGCTTAGCGCCGGCCAGCCTGAATGAGCAGTTCTTC. Encoded protein: CASSLAPASLNEQFF.

The CDR3 coding sequence is TGTGCCAGCAACGACGGGAAGAGCACAGATACGCAGTATTTT. This translates into CASNDGKSTDTQYF. The chain carries TRBV5-6 and TRBJ2-3, with D maybe TRBD2 (5 bases). The germline V gene has CDR1 SGHDT and CDR2 YYEEEE. This CDR3 comprises 14 residues. Trimming cost V 6 bases and J 0 bases, with 11 bases left between them.

V gene TRBV20-1 combines with J gene TRBJ1-5; a possible D gene is TRBD1 (6 bases). CDR3 length equals 14 residues. The germline V gene has CDR1 DFQATT and CDR2 SNEGSKA (reference sequence). With 3 bases removed from V and 0 bases from J, the gap between germline ends came to 9 bases. CDR3 residues: CSARTGYSNQPQHF. DNA of the CDR3: TGCAGTGCTAGGACAGGCTATAGCAATCAGCCCCAGCATTTT.

Ten or more counts support this clonotype. The chain recombines TRBV5-1 with TRBJ1-2, with unresolved D. The V and J ends lost 4 bases and 3 bases respectively, with 13 bases between them. Germline CDR1 is SGHRS and CDR2 is YFSETQ. The CDR3 has 14 residues. The CDR3 protein is CASSAGPEDYGYTF. CDR3 nucleotides: TGCGCCAGCAGCGCCGGCCCAGAGGACTATGGCTACACCTTC.

At least ten counts were recorded for this clonotype. The chain has TRBV20-1 and TRBJ2-5, with 8 bases fitting TRBD2. Germline trimming cut 1 base from V and 5 bases from J; bases unmatched to any gene: 15. CDR3 length equals 17 residues. CDR1 DFQATT and CDR2 SNEGSKA come from the germline V gene (reference sequence). CDR3 region: CSARASGSHRGGETQYF. CDR3 bases: TGCAGTGCTAGAGCCAGCGGGAGCCACCGAGGTGGGGAGACCCAGTACTTC.

This clonotype was seen ten or more times. The rearrangement links TRBV5-1 to TRBJ2-5, with D possibly matching TRBD1 (6 bases). V dropped 1 base and J dropped 1 base, with 8 bases sitting between them. The CDR3 length is 14 residues. From germline, CDR1 is SGHRS and CDR2 YFSETQ. The CDR3 is CASSLTGFQETQYF. The DNA for the CDR3 is TGCGCCAGCAGCTTGACAGGGTTCCAAGAGACCCAGTACTTC.

This clonotype showed up many times. The CDR3 spells CAISEPRGTGELFF. CDR3 DNA sequence: TGTGCCATCAGTGAGCCCAGGGGCACCGGGGAGCTGTTTTTT. The rearrangement uses TRBV10-3 and TRBJ2-2, with D possibly matching TRBD1 (6 bases). There are 14 residues in the CDR3. CDR1 is ENHRY and CDR2 is SYGVKD in the germline V gene. V gave up 2 bases and J gave up 4 bases, with 8 bases separating them.

The table lists this clonotype with many counts. The genes are TRBV20-1 and TRBJ1-3; D unresolved. Deletions cut 4 bases from V and 4 bases from J, with 5 bases between. Per the germline V gene, CDR1 is DFQATT and CDR2 is SNEGSKA (reference sequence). This CDR3 comprises 11 residues. DNA for the CDR3: TGCAGTGCTAACGGGGGAAACACCATATATTTT. Translated: CSANGGNTIYF.

This rearrangement joins TRBV20-1 to TRBJ2-5; 10 positions match TRBD2. Trimming took 5 bases from V and 2 from J; bases not matched to a gene: 5. CDR3 length: 14 residues. Germline V gene sequence: CDR1 DFQATT, CDR2 SNEGSKA (reference sequence). Written as DNA, the CDR3 is TGCAGTGCTCCCAAACTAGCGGGGCAAGAGACCCAGTACTTC. As protein: CSAPKLAGQETQYF.

This clonotype was recorded many times. The gene calls are TRBV4-2 and TRBJ2-7; no reliable D call. The ends were cut back, 0 bases at V and 3 bases at J, with 6 bases in the middle. Germline V gene data show CDR1 as LGHNA and CDR2 as YNFKEQ. CDR3 length equals 13 residues. CDR3 bases: TGTGCCAGCAGCCAAGAACACAACTACGAGCAGTACTTC. This sequence encodes CASSQEHNYEQYF.

This clonotype has at least ten counts. The V call is TRBV27, the J call TRBJ2-3; D call uncertain. The germline V gene has CDR1 MNHEY and CDR2 SMNVEV (reference sequence). The CDR3 has 14 residues. V was cut by 4 bases and J by 3 bases, with 11 bases left in between. In nucleotides, the CDR3 is TGTGCCAGCAGTTCACTGGGAAAGACAGATACGCAGTATTTT. It translates to CASSSLGKTDTQYF.

The V call is TRBV4-2, the J call TRBJ2-1, with TRBD2 as a possible D gene (5 bases). The CDR3 runs 15 residues. In germline, CDR1 is LGHNA, CDR2 YNFKEQ. Trimming shortened V by 3 bases and J by 5 bases, and 14 bases separated the two germline ends. The CDR3 loop is CASSHVLTGNNEQFF. In nucleotides, the CDR3 is TGTGCCAGCAGCCATGTTCTAACGGGGAACAATGAGCAGTTCTTC.

This clonotype was counted at least ten times. The CDR3 is CASSRWTAGGDTQYF. The CDR3 DNA sequence: TGTGCCAGCAGTCGCTGGACGGCAGGAGGAGATACGCAGTATTTT. The chain is built from TRBV7-2 and TRBJ2-3; weak D call: TRBD2 (5 bases). V lost 6 bases and J 5 bases, leaving 18 bases between the germline ends. The germline CDR1 and CDR2 sequences are SGHTA and FQGNSA. The CDR3 extends over 15 amino acids.

This clonotype was observed many times. The chain is built from TRBV4-2 and TRBJ1-3; D remains ambiguous. The CDR3 is 16 residues long. The V end lost 0 bases, the J end lost 0 bases, and 9 bases lay between the germline ends. Germline CDR1 LGHNA, CDR2 YNFKEQ. CDR3 amino acids: CASSQELRPSGNTIYF. DNA of the CDR3: TGTGCCAGCAGCCAAGAACTGCGCCCCTCTGGAAACACCATATATTTT.

This clonotype was counted ten times or more. The chain recombines TRBV20-1 with TRBJ2-3; D may be TRBD2 (6 bases). The V gene lost 3 bases and the J gene lost 2 bases, with 9 bases spanning the gap. Germline V gives CDR1 DFQATT, CDR2 SNEGSKA (reference sequence). The CDR3 runs 13 residues. The CDR3 region has the DNA TGCAGTGCTAGCGGGGGATTCACAGATACGCAGTATTTT. Translated, it gives CSASGGFTDTQYF.

This clonotype was found many times. The chain joins TRBV20-1 to TRBJ2-1, with 9 bases fitting TRBD2. The trim removed 4 bases at V and 7 bases at J, leaving 8 bases unmatched. CDR1 and CDR2 (germline): DFQATT, SNEGSKA (reference sequence). The CDR3 loop spans 14 amino acids. CDR3 region: CSAIAGAAVNEQFF. As DNA, the CDR3 is TGCAGTGCTATAGCGGGGGCCGCCGTGAATGAGCAGTTCTTC.

Details on this clonotype: Possible read error: a much larger clone is one base away. J is TRBJ1-2 and V is TRBV5-5; D gene uncertain. The CDR3 is 12 amino acids. Germline V gene sequence: CDR1 SGHKS, CDR2 YYEKEE (reference sequence). CDR3 sequence reads: CGSRLVNYGYTF. The CDR3 DNA is TGTGGCAGCAGGCTGGTTAACTATGGCTACACCTTC.

The rearrangement links TRBV7-2 to TRBJ2-1, with 8 bases aligning to TRBD2. V was clipped by 5 bases and J by 6 bases; unmatched bases: 12. Germline V gene lookup returns CDR1 SGHTA and CDR2 FQGNSA. CDR3 length equals 16 residues. Here the CDR3 reads CASSARGGVYSNEQFF. CDR3 bases: TGTGCCAGCAGCGCACGGGGGGGGGTTTATTCCAATGAGCAGTTCTTC.

Comments on this clonotype: This CDR3 fails to terminate in the conserved phenylalanine or tryptophan, so it likely reflects a read error. The gene calls are TRBV5-5 and TRBJ1-5; 7 bases align to TRBD1. Trimming at V came to 0 bases and at J to 5 bases, leaving 5 bases not matched to a gene. There are 15 residues in the CDR3. Germline V gives CDR1 SGHKS, CDR2 YYEKEE (reference sequence). The CDR3 is CASSLEDRQYQPQHL. Written as DNA, the CDR3 is TGTGCCAGCAGCTTGGAGGACAGGCAATATCAGCCCCAGCATTTA.

There are many counts of this clonotype. The chain employs TRBV13 and TRBJ2-7; 10 bases align to TRBD2. J was trimmed by 3 bases and V by 11 bases; bases with no gene match: 7. Germline-derived CDR1 and CDR2 are PRHDT and FYEKMQ (reference sequence). The CDR3 is 13 residues long. This CDR3 reads CASTLAGVYEQYF. The CDR3, as DNA: TGTGCCTCTACGCTAGCGGGAGTCTACGAGCAGTACTTC.

This clonotype has just a few counts. CDR3 sequence reads: CASSAAPGPVETQYF. The CDR3 DNA reads as TGCGCCAGCAGCGCGGCCCCGGGACCCGTGGAGACCCAGTACTTC. The J gene is TRBJ2-5, the V gene TRBV5-1; D possibly matches TRBD1 or TRBD2 (5 bases each). The CDR3 is 15 amino acids. Germline V lookup: CDR1 SGHRS, CDR2 YFSETQ. V was pared by 4 bases and J by 5 bases, with 18 bases between.

The chain couples TRBV28 to TRBJ1-5, with a tentative D call TRBD1 (6 bases). This CDR3 region has 14 residues. V lost 4 bases and J lost 7, with 14 bases in between. CDR1 is MDHEN, CDR2 SYDVKM, per germline. The CDR3 nucleotides read TGTGCCAGCAGTTCCACAGGGATCTACCAGCCCCAGCATTTT. As protein: CASSSTGIYQPQHF.

A few counts support this clonotype. The CDR3 is CASSRGLAGGKETQYF. In DNA form, the CDR3 reads TGTGCCAGCAGTCGGGGACTAGCGGGAGGGAAAGAGACCCAGTACTTC. The V and J genes are TRBV7-2 and TRBJ2-5; 16 bases match TRBD2. The CDR3 contains 16 residues. Germline values: CDR1 SGHTA, CDR2 FQGNSA. J was trimmed by 3 bases and V by 6 bases; bases with no gene match: 4.

This clonotype has a count of ten or more. The rearrangement joins TRBV7-8 to TRBJ1-5; D call uncertain. The V and J ends lost 1 base and 9 bases respectively, with 16 bases between them. CDR3 length: 15 residues. The germline gives CDR1 SGHVS, CDR2 FQNEAQ. This CDR3 reads CASSLEGGLVGPQHF. The DNA for the CDR3 is TGTGCCAGCAGCTTAGAAGGCGGTTTGGTTGGGCCCCAGCATTTT.

This clonotype was seen ten or more times. The chain is built from TRBV20-1 and TRBJ2-2; D is unresolved. The CDR3 covers 16 residues. Trimming removed 0 bases at V and 0 bases at J, with 11 bases between. Germline lookup yields CDR1 DFQATT and CDR2 SNEGSKA (reference sequence). Here the CDR3 DNA reads TGCAGTGCTAGAGATGGCGAACCTACGAACACCGGGGAGCTGTTTTTT. This gives the protein CSARDGEPTNTGELFF.